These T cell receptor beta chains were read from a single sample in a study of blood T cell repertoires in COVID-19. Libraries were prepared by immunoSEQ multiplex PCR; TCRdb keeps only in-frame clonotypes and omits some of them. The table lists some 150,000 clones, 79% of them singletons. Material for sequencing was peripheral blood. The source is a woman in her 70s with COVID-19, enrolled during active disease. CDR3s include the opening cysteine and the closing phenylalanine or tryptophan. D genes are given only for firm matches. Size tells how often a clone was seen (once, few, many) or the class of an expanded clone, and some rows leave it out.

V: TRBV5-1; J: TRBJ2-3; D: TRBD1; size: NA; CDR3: CASSSGTAADTQYF; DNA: TGCGCCAGCAGCTCGGGGACAGCAGCAGATACGCAGTATTTT
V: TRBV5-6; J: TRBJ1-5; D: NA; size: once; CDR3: CASSKDTNQPQHF; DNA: TGTGCCAGCAGTAAAGACACGAATCAGCCCCAGCATTTT
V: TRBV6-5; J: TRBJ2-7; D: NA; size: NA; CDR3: CASLLAVLPYEQYF; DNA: TGTGCCAGCCTCTTAGCGGTACTTCCCTACGAGCAGTACTTC
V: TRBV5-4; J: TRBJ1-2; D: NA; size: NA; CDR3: CASSFLGAGAYGYTF; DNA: TGTGCCAGCAGCTTCCTCGGGGCAGGGGCCTATGGCTACACCTTC
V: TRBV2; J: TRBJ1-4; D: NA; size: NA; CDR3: CASRIQLGLFF; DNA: TGTGCCAGCAGGATACAGTTGGGACTGTTTTTT
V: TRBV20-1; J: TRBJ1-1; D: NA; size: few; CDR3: CSASKGGRVGEAFF; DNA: TGCAGTGCTAGTAAGGGAGGGCGTGTGGGTGAAGCTTTCTTT
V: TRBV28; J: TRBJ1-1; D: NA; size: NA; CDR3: CASSLTWGQNTEAFF; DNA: TGTGCCAGCAGTCTTACGTGGGGGCAGAACACTGAAGCTTTCTTT
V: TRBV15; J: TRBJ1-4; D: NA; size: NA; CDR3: CATSSRTTNEKLFF; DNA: TGTGCCACCAGCAGTCGTACAACTAATGAAAAACTGTTTTTT
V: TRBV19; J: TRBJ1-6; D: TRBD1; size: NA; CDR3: CASSIGQGNSPLHF; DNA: TGTGCCAGTAGTATTGGACAGGGGAACTCACCCCTCCACTTT
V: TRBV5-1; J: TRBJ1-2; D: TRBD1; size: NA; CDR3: CASSLGHTGTGDGYTF; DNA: TGCGCCAGCAGCTTGGGACATACCGGGACAGGCGATGGCTACACCTTC
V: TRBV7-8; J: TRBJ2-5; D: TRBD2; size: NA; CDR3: CASSLTSGGLWETQYF; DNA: TGTGCCAGCAGCTTAACTAGCGGGGGGCTCTGGGAGACCCAGTACTTC
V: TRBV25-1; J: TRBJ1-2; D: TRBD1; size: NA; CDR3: CASSEPGQNYGYTF; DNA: TGTGCCAGCAGTGAGCCGGGACAGAACTATGGCTACACCTTC
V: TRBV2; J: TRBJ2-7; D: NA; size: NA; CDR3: CASSVTQVYEQYF; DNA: TGTGCCAGCAGTGTTACGCAGGTCTACGAGCAGTACTTC
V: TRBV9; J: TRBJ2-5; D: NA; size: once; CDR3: CASSVGTNPRETQYF; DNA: TGTGCCAGCAGCGTAGGAACTAACCCAAGGGAGACCCAGTACTTC
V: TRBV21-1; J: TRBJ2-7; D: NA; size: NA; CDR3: CASSKAPQGTRSSYEQYF; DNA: TGTGCCAGCAGCAAAGCTCCACAGGGTACCCGGAGCTCCTACGAGCAGTACTTC
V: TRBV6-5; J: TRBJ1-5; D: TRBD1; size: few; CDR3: CASSPGQGKPQHF; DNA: TGTGCCAGCAGCCCGGGACAGGGCAAGCCCCAGCATTTT
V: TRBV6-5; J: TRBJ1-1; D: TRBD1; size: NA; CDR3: CASMEGALGNTEAFF; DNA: TGTGCCAGCATGGAGGGGGCGCTTGGTAACACTGAAGCTTTCTTT
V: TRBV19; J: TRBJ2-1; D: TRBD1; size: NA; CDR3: CASRLDRSSYNEQFF; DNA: TGTGCCAGTCGGTTGGACAGGAGCTCCTACAATGAGCAGTTCTTC
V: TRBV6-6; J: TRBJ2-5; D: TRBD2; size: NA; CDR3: CPSTPGGGGKETQYF; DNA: TGTCCCTCTACACCGGGGGGGGGCGGGAAAGAGACCCAGTACTTC
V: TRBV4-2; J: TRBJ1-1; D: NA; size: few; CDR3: CASSQRPLTDNTEAFF; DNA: TGTGCCAGCAGCCAGAGGCCCTTGACGGATAACACTGAAGCTTTCTTT
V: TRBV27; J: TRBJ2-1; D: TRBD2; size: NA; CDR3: CATTLAGAQNEQFF; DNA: TGTGCCACTACCTTAGCGGGGGCCCAGAATGAGCAGTTCTTC